A selection of T cell receptor beta chains follows, all from one sample in a study of blood T cell repertoires in COVID-19. The assay was immunoSEQ multiplex PCR, and TCRdb's table has in-frame clones only and misses some. The sample holds under 90,000 clones, over 65% seen once. The sequenced sample consisted of peripheral blood. The receptors were gathered from a man aged 50-60 years with active or convalescent COVID-19. CDR3s include the opening cysteine and the closing phenylalanine or tryptophan. Fields, in order: V gene, clone size, D gene, J gene, CDR3 DNA, CDR3 protein. D genes are given only for firm matches. The size entry is marked missing in some rows and otherwise reads once, few, many or a size class.

V: TRBV3-1/TRBV3-2
size: -
D: TRBD2
J: TRBJ2-3
DNA: TGTGCCAGCAGCCAATCTGGCGGGGGGGGCACAGATACGCAGTATTTT
CDR3: CASSQSGGGGTDTQYF

V: TRBV6-6
size: -
D: TRBD1
J: TRBJ1-1
DNA: TGTGCCAGCAGTTACGGGACAGGGGCGGCTGAAGCTTTCTTT
CDR3: CASSYGTGAAEAFF

V: TRBV18
size: -
D: -
J: TRBJ1-4
DNA: TGTGCCAGCTCACCTGGCAGAAATGAAAAACTGTTTTTT
CDR3: CASSPGRNEKLFF

V: TRBV6-5
size: -
D: TRBD1
J: TRBJ2-3
DNA: TGTGCCAGCAGTACCACGACAGGGGGTACAGATACGCAGTATTTT
CDR3: CASSTTTGGTDTQYF

V: TRBV19
size: -
D: -
J: TRBJ2-7
DNA: TGTGCCAGTAAACGGGACACCGGCTACGAGCAGTACTTC
CDR3: CASKRDTGYEQYF

V: TRBV4-3
size: -
D: TRBD2
J: TRBJ2-7
DNA: TGCGCCAGCAGCCATGTTACTAGCGGGGGGGCTTACGAGCAGTACTTC
CDR3: CASSHVTSGGAYEQYF

V: TRBV14
size: -
D: -
J: TRBJ1-1
DNA: TGTGCCAGCAGCCAAGCGGGGAACACTGAAGCTTTCTTT
CDR3: CASSQAGNTEAFF

V: TRBV9
size: few
D: TRBD2
J: TRBJ2-5
DNA: TGTGCCAGCAGCGCCATAGCGGGGGCCCTCGGAGGAGAGACCCAGTACTTC
CDR3: CASSAIAGALGGETQYF

V: TRBV28
size: -
D: -
J: TRBJ2-5
DNA: TGTGCCAGCATACGCAACACAGGGAGACAAGAGACCCAGTACTTC
CDR3: CASIRNTGRQETQYF

V: TRBV10-1
size: -
D: -
J: TRBJ2-5
DNA: TGCGCCAGCAGTGAGTCGGGAGGCCAAGAGACCCAGTACTTC
CDR3: CASSESGGQETQYF

V: TRBV6-5
size: -
D: -
J: TRBJ1-4
DNA: TGTGCCAGCAGTTACTCGTCCGGGGAGAAAGAAAAACTGTTTTTT
CDR3: CASSYSSGEKEKLFF

V: TRBV3-1/TRBV3-2
size: -
D: -
J: TRBJ1-3
DNA: TGTGCCAGCAGCCAAGATCCTGCGCCTGGGAGCTCTGGAAACACCATATATTTT
CDR3: CASSQDPAPGSSGNTIYF

V: TRBV24-1
size: -
D: -
J: TRBJ2-5
DNA: TGTGCCACCAGTGACCCAGGGGGGTCGGGAGAGACCCAGTACTTC
CDR3: CATSDPGGSGETQYF

V: TRBV5-1
size: -
D: TRBD1
J: TRBJ1-4
DNA: TGCGCCAGCAGCGTGGGTCCAGGGGGCGGTGAAAAACTGTTTTTT
CDR3: CASSVGPGGGEKLFF

V: TRBV7-2
size: -
D: -
J: TRBJ1-2
DNA: TGTGCCAGCAGCCCTGGTGGACAGTATAACTATGGCTACACCTTC
CDR3: CASSPGGQYNYGYTF

V: TRBV7-9
size: -
D: -
J: TRBJ1-1
DNA: TGTGCCAGCAGCTTAACAACAGTGAACACTGAAGCTTTCTTT
CDR3: CASSLTTVNTEAFF

V: TRBV4-3
size: once
D: -
J: TRBJ2-1
DNA: TGCGCCAGCAGCCAAGACTCGGGCTCCTACAATGAGCAGTTCTTC
CDR3: CASSQDSGSYNEQFF

V: TRBV29-1
size: -
D: TRBD1
J: TRBJ1-2
DNA: TGCAGCGTTGAAGATCTAGGACAGGGGGTTGGCTACACCTTC
CDR3: CSVEDLGQGVGYTF

V: TRBV19
size: -
D: TRBD1
J: TRBJ1-1
DNA: TGTGCCAGTAGACCGGGACAGGACTTTCTAGAAGCTTTCTTT
CDR3: CASRPGQDFLEAFF

V: TRBV27
size: -
D: TRBD2
J: TRBJ2-7
DNA: TGTGCCAGCAGTCGTATGCCTTGGACTAGCGGGTCCTACGAGCAGTACTTC
CDR3: CASSRMPWTSGSYEQYF

V: TRBV7-8
size: -
D: -
J: TRBJ1-1
DNA: TGTGCCAGCGGACGGGAGCCGGGAACTGAAGCTTTCTTT
CDR3: CASGREPGTEAFF

V: TRBV19
size: -
D: TRBD1
J: TRBJ2-2
DNA: TGTGCCAGTAGCCCCGGGACAGGAGGGTCCGGGGAGCTGTTTTTT
CDR3: CASSPGTGGSGELFF

V: TRBV3-1/TRBV3-2
size: -
D: -
J: TRBJ2-7
DNA: TGTGCCAGCAGCCGAAACCCGAACGGGGCCTACGAGCAGTACTTC
CDR3: CASSRNPNGAYEQYF

V: TRBV27
size: -
D: -
J: TRBJ1-6
DNA: TGTGCCAGCAGTTTGGGCATGACAAGCTCCTATAATTCACCCCTCCACTTT
CDR3: CASSLGMTSSYNSPLHF

V: TRBV5-1
size: -
D: TRBD1
J: TRBJ1-2
DNA: TGCGCCAGCAGCTCTATCACGGGACAGGGTAAAATAGGCTACACCTTC
CDR3: CASSSITGQGKIGYTF

V: TRBV18
size: -
D: -
J: TRBJ2-7
DNA: TGTGCCAGCTCCGCTTCGACAGACGGCTCCTACGAGCAGTACTTC
CDR3: CASSASTDGSYEQYF

V: TRBV3-1/TRBV3-2
size: once
D: -
J: TRBJ2-2
DNA: TGTGCCAGCAGTCCTTTCTCCCTTTCCGGCGGGGAGCTGTTTTTT
CDR3: CASSPFSLSGGELFF

V: TRBV11-2
size: -
D: -
J: TRBJ1-2
DNA: TGTGCCAGCAGCTTAGATCGGCAGCTAGACGGCTACACCTTC
CDR3: CASSLDRQLDGYTF

V: TRBV6-5
size: -
D: -
J: TRBJ2-5
DNA: TGTGCCAGCAGTTTGGCGGGGAGGCAAGAGACCCAGTACTTC
CDR3: CASSLAGRQETQYF

V: TRBV7-6
size: -
D: -
J: TRBJ2-1
DNA: TGTGCCAGCAGCCCCCAGGATGAGCAGTTCTTC
CDR3: CASSPQDEQFF

V: TRBV5-4
size: -
D: TRBD2
J: TRBJ2-3
DNA: TGTGCCAGCCACCGCGGGGGGCCGGCAGATACGCAGTATTTT
CDR3: CASHRGGPADTQYF

V: TRBV6-5
size: -
D: TRBD1
J: TRBJ2-3
DNA: TGTGCCAGCAGTTGGTCCCGGACAGGGACCACAGATACGCAGTATTTT
CDR3: CASSWSRTGTTDTQYF

V: TRBV4-2
size: few
D: -
J: TRBJ2-3
DNA: TGTGCCAGCAGCCAGGCCCCCGGGGGAGCAAGCACAGATACGCAGTATTTT
CDR3: CASSQAPGGASTDTQYF

V: TRBV13
size: -
D: TRBD2
J: TRBJ2-7
DNA: TGTGCCAGCAGCTTTTTGGGAGAAAGCGGGGGACCTTACGAGCAGTACTTC
CDR3: CASSFLGESGGPYEQYF

V: TRBV18
size: -
D: -
J: TRBJ1-1
DNA: TGTGCCAGCTCAGGGGGGGACACTGAAGCTTTCTTT
CDR3: CASSGGDTEAFF

V: TRBV6-5
size: once
D: TRBD1
J: TRBJ1-6
DNA: TGTGCCAGCAGCCGACAGGGGTTAGGACCCCTCCACTTT
CDR3: CASSRQGLGPLHF

V: TRBV6-5
size: -
D: TRBD1
J: TRBJ2-2
DNA: TGTGCCAGCAGTTACTCGACCTCAGGGGGCACCGGGGAGCTGTTTTTT
CDR3: CASSYSTSGGTGELFF

V: TRBV27
size: -
D: -
J: TRBJ2-2
DNA: TGTGCCAGCACTCCAAGGGGCGCGAACACCGGGGAGCTGTTTTTT
CDR3: CASTPRGANTGELFF

V: TRBV3-1/TRBV3-2
size: -
D: TRBD2
J: TRBJ2-7
DNA: TGTGCCAGCAGCCAACTAGCGGGGGGGCCCTACGAGCAGTACTTC
CDR3: CASSQLAGGPYEQYF

V: TRBV21-1
size: once
D: -
J: TRBJ1-4
DNA: TGTGCCAGCAGCCGACAGGGGGTTAATGAAAAACTGTTTTTT
CDR3: CASSRQGVNEKLFF

V: TRBV10-3
size: -
D: TRBD2
J: TRBJ2-5
DNA: TGTGCCATCAGTGCGACTAGCTCGCAAGAGACCCAGTACTTC
CDR3: CAISATSSQETQYF

V: TRBV7-2
size: once
D: -
J: TRBJ2-5
DNA: TGTGCCAGCAGCTTACTGTGGGGAGGCGAGACCCAGTACTTC
CDR3: CASSLLWGGETQYF

V: TRBV3-1/TRBV3-2
size: -
D: -
J: TRBJ1-6
DNA: TGTGCCAGCAGCCAAGAGGGGCAGGGCTCACCCCTCCACTTT
CDR3: CASSQEGQGSPLHF

V: TRBV7-2
size: few
D: -
J: TRBJ2-4
DNA: TGTGCCAGCAGCTCAATGGGGCTAGCCAAAAACATTCAGTACTTC
CDR3: CASSSMGLAKNIQYF

V: TRBV9
size: once
D: -
J: TRBJ2-5
DNA: TGTGCCAGCAGCGGTAGAAGTCTAGGCGAGACCCAGTACTTC
CDR3: CASSGRSLGETQYF

V: TRBV10-1
size: once
D: TRBD1
J: TRBJ2-1
DNA: TGCGCCAGCAGTGCAAAGGACAGGGCGAATGAGCAGTTCTTC
CDR3: CASSAKDRANEQFF

V: TRBV28
size: -
D: -
J: TRBJ1-2
DNA: TGTGCCAGCAGTCCCCAGGGGATCCGGGGTAAATATGGCTACACCTTC
CDR3: CASSPQGIRGKYGYTF

V: TRBV6-6
size: -
D: TRBD2
J: TRBJ2-3
DNA: TGTGCCAGCAGTCCCCACAGCGGGGGGATCACAGATACGCAGTATTTT
CDR3: CASSPHSGGITDTQYF

V: TRBV5-6
size: few
D: -
J: TRBJ1-5
DNA: TGTGCCAGCAGCTTGGCCCAGGGGTGGGGTATTGTCAGCAATCAGCCCCAGCATTTT
CDR3: CASSLAQGWGIVSNQPQHF

V: TRBV6-5
size: -
D: -
J: TRBJ1-6
DNA: TGTGCCAGCGGCGGGGGCACGGGACGTTCACCCCTCCACTTT
CDR3: CASGGGTGRSPLHF

V: TRBV6-5
size: -
D: TRBD1
J: TRBJ1-6
DNA: TGTGCCAGCAGGCAAAACAGGGGGCCTAATTCACCCCTCCACTTT
CDR3: CASRQNRGPNSPLHF

V: TRBV3-1/TRBV3-2
size: once
D: TRBD2
J: TRBJ2-3
DNA: TGTGCCAGCAGCCAAGCGGAGACCGGACTAGCGGGGGGGCAAGATACGCAGTATTTT
CDR3: CASSQAETGLAGGQDTQYF

V: TRBV10-3
size: -
D: -
J: TRBJ2-2
DNA: TGTGCCATCGGGGGCCCGAAGAACACCGGGGAGCTGTTTTTT
CDR3: CAIGGPKNTGELFF

V: TRBV5-4
size: -
D: TRBD2
J: TRBJ2-1
DNA: TGTGCCAGCAGCCGAGGGACTAGCGGGGGGGGGAAGCAGTTCTTC
CDR3: CASSRGTSGGGKQFF

V: TRBV7-9
size: -
D: TRBD1
J: TRBJ2-2
DNA: TGTGCCAGCAGCGGGCCGGGACAGGGGTCGCGGACCGGGGAGCTGTTTTTT
CDR3: CASSGPGQGSRTGELFF

V: TRBV2
size: -
D: -
J: TRBJ1-2
DNA: TGTGCCACCCCTTCTCTCAACTATGGCTACACCTTC
CDR3: CATPSLNYGYTF

V: TRBV4-2
size: few
D: -
J: TRBJ1-2
DNA: TGTGCCAGCAGCCCACAGGCTGGTGACTATGGCTACACCTTC
CDR3: CASSPQAGDYGYTF

V: TRBV20-1
size: medium-sized
D: -
J: TRBJ2-7
DNA: TGCAGTGCTAGTTTAGCGACCTACGAGCAGTACTTC
CDR3: CSASLATYEQYF

V: TRBV9
size: -
D: TRBD1
J: TRBJ2-6
DNA: TGTGCCAGCAGGGCCGGGACAGGGGCGGCTGGGGCCAACGTCCTGACTTTC
CDR3: CASRAGTGAAGANVLTF

V: TRBV12-3/TRBV12-4
size: -
D: -
J: TRBJ1-2
DNA: TGTGCCACCGCTCCCTCACAGGGCCATGGCTACACCTTC
CDR3: CATAPSQGHGYTF